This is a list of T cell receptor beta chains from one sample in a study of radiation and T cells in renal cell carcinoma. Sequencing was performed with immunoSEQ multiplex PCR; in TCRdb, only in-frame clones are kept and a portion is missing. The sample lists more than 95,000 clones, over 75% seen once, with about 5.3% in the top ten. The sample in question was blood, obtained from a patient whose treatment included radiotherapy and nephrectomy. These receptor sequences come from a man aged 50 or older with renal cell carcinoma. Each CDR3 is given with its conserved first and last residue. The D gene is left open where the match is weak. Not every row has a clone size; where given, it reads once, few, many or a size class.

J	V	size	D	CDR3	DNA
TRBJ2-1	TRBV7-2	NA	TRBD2	CASSPGGSYNEQFF	TGTGCCAGCAGCCCCGGGGGGAGTTACAATGAGCAGTTCTTC
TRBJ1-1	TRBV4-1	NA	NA	CASSRSGTVYMNTEAFF	TGCGCCAGCAGCCGATCCGGGACCGTTTATATGAACACTGAAGCTTTCTTT
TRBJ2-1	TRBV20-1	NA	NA	CGLSSYNEQFF	TGCGGGTTAAGTTCCTACAATGAGCAGTTCTTC
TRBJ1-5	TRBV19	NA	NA	CASSEDIRRSNQPQHF	TGTGCCAGTAGTGAGGACATCCGGAGGAGCAATCAGCCCCAGCATTTT
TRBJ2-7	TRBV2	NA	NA	CASSEGQGIYEQYF	TGTGCCAGCAGTGAAGGTCAGGGGATATACGAGCAGTACTTC
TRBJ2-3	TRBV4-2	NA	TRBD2	CASSQDTAGGGLDTQYF	TGTGCCAGCAGCCAAGATACGGCGGGGGGGGGTCTTGATACGCAGTATTTT
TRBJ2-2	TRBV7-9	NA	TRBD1	CASRQRTGSSTGELFF	TGTGCCAGCAGGCAGAGGACAGGGTCTTCCACCGGGGAGCTGTTTTTT
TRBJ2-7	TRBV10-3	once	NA	CAISDYTFYEQYF	TGTGCCATCAGTGACTACACCTTCTACGAGCAGTACTTC
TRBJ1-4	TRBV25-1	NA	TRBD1	CASGKDRGRVELFF	TGTGCCAGCGGGAAGGACAGGGGTAGGGTGGAACTGTTTTTT
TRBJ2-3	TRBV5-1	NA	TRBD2	CASSLLPIAGPTDTQYF	TGCGCCAGCAGCTTGCTACCCATAGCGGGCCCCACAGATACGCAGTATTTT
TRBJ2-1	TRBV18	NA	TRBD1	CASSPGTGSYNEQFF	TGTGCCAGCTCCCCTGGGACAGGCTCCTACAATGAGCAGTTCTTC
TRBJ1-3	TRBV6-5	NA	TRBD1	CASSLDRFSGNTIYF	TGTGCCAGCAGCTTGGACAGGTTCTCTGGAAACACCATATATTTT
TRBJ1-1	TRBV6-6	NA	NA	CASSTSRGGSLTEAFF	TGTGCCAGCAGTACTTCCCGAGGGGGATCGCTCACTGAAGCTTTCTTT
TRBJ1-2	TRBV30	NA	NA	CAWSPGTGGYTF	TGTGCCTGGAGTCCCGGGACGGGGGGCTACACCTTC
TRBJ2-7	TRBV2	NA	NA	CASREDRAYEQYF	TGTGCCAGCAGAGAGGACCGAGCCTACGAGCAGTACTTC
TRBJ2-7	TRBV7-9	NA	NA	CASSLARGEQYF	TGTGCCAGCAGCTTAGCGCGGGGTGAGCAGTACTTC
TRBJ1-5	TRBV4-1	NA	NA	CASSQGYGNQPQHF	TGCGCCAGCAGCCAAGGTTACGGTAATCAGCCCCAGCATTTT
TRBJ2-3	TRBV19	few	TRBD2	CASSTGLAGTDTQYF	TGTGCCAGTAGCACTGGACTAGCTGGCACAGATACGCAGTATTTT
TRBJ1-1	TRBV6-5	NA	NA	CASSFYRDTEAFF	TGTGCCAGCAGTTTTTACAGGGACACTGAAGCTTTCTTT
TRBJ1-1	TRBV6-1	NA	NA	CASRRRSGSDTEAFF	TGTGCCAGCAGGCGGCGTTCGGGGTCGGACACTGAAGCTTTCTTT
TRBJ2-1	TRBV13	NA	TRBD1	CASSPELPGTGAINEQFF	TGTGCCAGCAGCCCCGAACTGCCCGGGACAGGGGCGATCAATGAGCAGTTCTTC
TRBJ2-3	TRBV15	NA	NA	CATSRDMTADTQYF	TGTGCCACCAGCAGAGATATGACTGCAGATACGCAGTATTTT
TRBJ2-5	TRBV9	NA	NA	CASSDRTSQGTQYF	TGTGCCAGCAGCGACCGGACATCTCAAGGCACCCAGTACTTC
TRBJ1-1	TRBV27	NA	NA	CASRLSWGRGNTEAFF	TGTGCCAGCAGACTAAGCTGGGGAAGGGGTAACACTGAAGCTTTCTTT
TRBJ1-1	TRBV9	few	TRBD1	CASSTGATEAFF	TGTGCCAGCAGCACAGGGGCCACTGAAGCTTTCTTT
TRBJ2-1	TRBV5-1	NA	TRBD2	CASSLEPSGRAPFF	TGCGCCAGCAGCTTGGAACCTAGCGGGAGGGCCCCGTTCTTC
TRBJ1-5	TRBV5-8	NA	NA	CASRGPRGSNQPQHF	TGTGCCAGCCGGGGGCCCCGGGGGAGCAATCAGCCCCAGCATTTT
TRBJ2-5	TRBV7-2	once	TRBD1	CASSLTRGGQYETQYF	TGTGCCAGCAGCCTCACTCGTGGGGGACAGTACGAGACCCAGTACTTC
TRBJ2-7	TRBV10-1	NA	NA	CASSEYRQAGEQYF	TGCGCCAGCAGTGAGTATCGACAGGCCGGCGAGCAGTACTTC
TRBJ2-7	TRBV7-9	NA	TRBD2	CASSLVAGSEQYF	TGTGCCAGCAGCTTAGTAGCGGGGTCCGAGCAGTACTTC
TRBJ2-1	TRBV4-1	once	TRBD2	CASSQYYGGTSLNNEQFF	TGCGCCAGCAGCCAATACTATGGGGGGACTAGCCTGAACAATGAGCAGTTCTTC
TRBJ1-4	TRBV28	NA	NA	CASKNRDIENEKLFF	TGTGCCAGCAAAAATCGGGACATCGAGAATGAAAAACTGTTTTTT
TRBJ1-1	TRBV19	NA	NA	CASSIGQGTYTEAFF	TGTGCCAGTAGTATAGGTCAGGGGACGTACACTGAAGCTTTCTTT
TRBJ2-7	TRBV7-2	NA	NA	CASSPLAVYYEQYF	TGTGCCAGCAGCCCCCTTGCCGTTTACTACGAGCAGTACTTC
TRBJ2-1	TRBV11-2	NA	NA	CASSFRGDNEQFF	TGTGCCAGCAGCTTCAGGGGGGACAATGAGCAGTTCTTC
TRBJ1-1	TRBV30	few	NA	CAWSVPDRNTEAFF	TGTGCCTGGAGTGTACCCGACCGGAACACTGAAGCTTTCTTT
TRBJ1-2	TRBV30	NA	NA	CAWNDGNYGYTF	TGTGCCTGGAATGACGGCAACTATGGCTACACCTTC
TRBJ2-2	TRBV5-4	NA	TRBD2	CASSPRTSGNTGELFF	TGTGCCAGCAGCCCACGGACTAGCGGAAACACCGGGGAGCTGTTTTTT
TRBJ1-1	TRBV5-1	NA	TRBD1	CASSWTGGTEAFF	TGCGCCAGCAGCTGGACAGGGGGCACTGAAGCTTTCTTT
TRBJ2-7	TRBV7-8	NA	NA	CASSLWSGAHEQYF	TGTGCCAGCAGCTTATGGTCAGGTGCTCACGAGCAGTACTTC
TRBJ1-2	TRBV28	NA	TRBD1	CASNLDRFDYGYTF	TGTGCCAGCAACTTGGACAGGTTCGACTATGGCTACACCTTC
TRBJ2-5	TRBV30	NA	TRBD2	CALRLAGGETQYF	TGTGCCTTGAGACTAGCGGGAGGTGAGACCCAGTACTTC